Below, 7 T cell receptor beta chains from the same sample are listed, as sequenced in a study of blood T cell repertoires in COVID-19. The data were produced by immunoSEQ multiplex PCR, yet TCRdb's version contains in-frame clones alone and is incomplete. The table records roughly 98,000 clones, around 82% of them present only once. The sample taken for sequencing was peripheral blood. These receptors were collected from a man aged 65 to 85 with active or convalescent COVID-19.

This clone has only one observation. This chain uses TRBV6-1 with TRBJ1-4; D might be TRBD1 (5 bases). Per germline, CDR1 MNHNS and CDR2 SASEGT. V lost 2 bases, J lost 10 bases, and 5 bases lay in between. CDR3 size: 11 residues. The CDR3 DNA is TGTGCCAGCAGTGAAACAGGAAAACTGTTTTTT. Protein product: CASSETGKLFF.

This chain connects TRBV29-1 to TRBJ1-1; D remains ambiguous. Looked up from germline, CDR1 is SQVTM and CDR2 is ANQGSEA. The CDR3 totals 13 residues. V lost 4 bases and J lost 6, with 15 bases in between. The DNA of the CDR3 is TGCAGCGTTGGGGCACTGGGAGACCCTGAAGCTTTCTTT. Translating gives CSVGALGDPEAFF.

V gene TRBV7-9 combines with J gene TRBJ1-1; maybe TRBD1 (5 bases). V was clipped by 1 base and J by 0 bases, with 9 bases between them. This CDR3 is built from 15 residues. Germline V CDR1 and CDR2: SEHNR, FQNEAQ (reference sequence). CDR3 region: CASSLGQPVNTEAFF. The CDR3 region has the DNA TGTGCCAGCAGCTTAGGACAGCCCGTGAACACTGAAGCTTTCTTT.

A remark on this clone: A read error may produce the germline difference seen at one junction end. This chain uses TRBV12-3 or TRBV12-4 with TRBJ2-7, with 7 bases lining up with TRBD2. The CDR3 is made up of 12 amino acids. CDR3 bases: TGTGCCAGCAGTTTAGGGACGGGGGGTAGGGACTTC. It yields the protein CASSLGTGGRDF.

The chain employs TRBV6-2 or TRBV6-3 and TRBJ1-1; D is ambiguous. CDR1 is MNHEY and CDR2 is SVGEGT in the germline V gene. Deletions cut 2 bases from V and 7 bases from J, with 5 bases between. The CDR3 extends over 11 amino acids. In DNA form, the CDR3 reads TGTGCCAGCAGTTACAAGAGTGAAGCTTTCTTT. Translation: CASSYKSEAFF.

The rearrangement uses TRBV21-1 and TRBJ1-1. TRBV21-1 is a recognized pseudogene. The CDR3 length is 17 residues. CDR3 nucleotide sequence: TGTGCCAGCAGCATTTGGGGCAGGGGACTACCGGCCACTGAAGCTTTCTTT. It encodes CASSIWGRGLPATEAFF.

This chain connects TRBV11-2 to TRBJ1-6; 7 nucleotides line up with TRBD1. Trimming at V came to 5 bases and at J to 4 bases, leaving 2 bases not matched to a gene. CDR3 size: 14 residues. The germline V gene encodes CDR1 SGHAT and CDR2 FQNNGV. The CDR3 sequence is CASSAGQYNSPLHF. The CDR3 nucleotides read TGTGCCAGCAGCGCGGGACAGTATAATTCACCCCTCCACTTT.